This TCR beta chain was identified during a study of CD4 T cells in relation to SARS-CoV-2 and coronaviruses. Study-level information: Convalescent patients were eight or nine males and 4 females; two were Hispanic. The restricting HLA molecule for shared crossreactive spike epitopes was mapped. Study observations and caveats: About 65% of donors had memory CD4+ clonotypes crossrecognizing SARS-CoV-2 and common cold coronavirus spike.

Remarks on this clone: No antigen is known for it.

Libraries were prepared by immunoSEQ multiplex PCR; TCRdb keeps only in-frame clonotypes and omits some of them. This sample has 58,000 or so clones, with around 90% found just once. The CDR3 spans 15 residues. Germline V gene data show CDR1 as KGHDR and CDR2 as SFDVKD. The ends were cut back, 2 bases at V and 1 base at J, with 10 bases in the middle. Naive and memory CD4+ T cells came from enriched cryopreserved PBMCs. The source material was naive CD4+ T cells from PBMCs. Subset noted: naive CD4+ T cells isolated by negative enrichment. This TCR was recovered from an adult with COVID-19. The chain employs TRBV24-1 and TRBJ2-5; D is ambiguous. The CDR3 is CATSDSWGFQETQYF. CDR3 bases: TGTGCCACCAGTGATTCATGGGGTTTCCAAGAGACCCAGTACTTC.